The 15 T cell receptor beta chains given below trace back to one sample, sequenced in a study of long-term antiretroviral therapy in people with HIV. Survey-level immunoSEQ v3.0 assays were run. Clones were sequenced by immunoSEQ multiplex PCR, and TCRdb holds only the in-frame ones, with some missing. The table shows 29,000 or so clones, with 93% occurring only once. The source was unsorted PBMCs, collected approximately 6.5 years after starting antiretroviral therapy. The source of these receptors is a woman aged 40 to 49 with HIV.

This chain connects TRBV11-3 to TRBJ2-3; 12 nucleotides line up with TRBD1. CDR1 and CDR2 (germline): SGHNT, YENEEA. The CDR3 totals 15 residues. The ends lost 5 bases at V and 12 bases at J; junction bases unmatched: 12. This CDR3 is CASSQGGTGGLAQYF. The CDR3, as DNA: TGTGCCAGCAGCCAAGGTGGGACAGGGGGCCTGGCCCAGTATTTT.

This chain's CDR3 is CASSFRGPAPTNYGYTF. The CDR3, as DNA: TGTGCCAGCAGCTTTAGGGGCCCCGCTCCTACTAACTATGGCTACACCTTC. The V gene is TRBV11-1, the J gene TRBJ1-2, with D maybe TRBD1 (5 bases). The germline CDR1 and CDR2 sequences are SGHAT and FQDESV (reference sequence). The ends were cut back, 3 bases at V and 0 bases at J, with 17 bases in the middle. The CDR3 covers 17 residues.

This clone was observed a single time. The rearrangement links TRBV5-6 to TRBJ2-5; no reliable D call. Between the trimmed V and J ends, which lost 2 bases and 5 bases, there was a span of 4 bases. From germline, CDR1 is SGHDT and CDR2 YYEEEE. CDR3 size: 11 residues. The CDR3 reads CASSFRETQYF. The CDR3 DNA reads TGTGCCAGCAGCTTTAGGGAGACCCAGTACTTC.

This CDR3 is CASSLRVQGASTEAFF. CDR3 nucleotide sequence: TGCGCCAGCAGCCTAAGGGTACAGGGGGCAAGCACTGAAGCTTTCTTT. The V call is TRBV4-3, the J call TRBJ1-1; TRBD1 agrees at 9 bases. Looked up from germline, CDR1 is LGHNA and CDR2 is YSLEER. Trimming took 4 bases from V and 4 from J; bases not matched to a gene: 10. This CDR3 is 16 amino acids long.

The chain combines TRBV7-8 with TRBJ1-5; TRBD1 is a possible D gene (6 bases). V was cut by 1 base and J by 5 bases, with 9 bases left in between. There are 14 residues in the CDR3. From germline, CDR1 is SGHVS and CDR2 FQNEAQ. CDR3 in DNA: TGTGCCAGCAGCTTAGGCACAGGGTATCAGCCCCAGCATTTT. Translating gives CASSLGTGYQPQHF.

This clone was recorded a few times. This chain joins TRBV7-2 and TRBJ1-1, with 10 bases lining up with TRBD1. Germline V gene lookup returns CDR1 SGHTA and CDR2 FQGNSA. Trimming removed 5 bases from V and 2 bases from J; junction bases left unmatched: 8. The CDR3 runs 16 residues. The CDR3 nucleotides are TGTGCCAGCAGCCAGACAGGGGGCTCCGGAAACACTGAAGCTTTCTTT. This encodes CASSQTGGSGNTEAFF.

The V and J genes are TRBV10-2 and TRBJ2-7; the D gene is possibly TRBD2 (6 bases). Trimming stripped 7 bases from V and 4 bases from J, with 17 bases between. The CDR3 totals 14 residues. Germline V gene data show CDR1 as WSHSY and CDR2 as SAAADI. CDR3 residues: CASTVGRGLYEQYF. CDR3 DNA sequence: TGCGCCAGCACCGTCGGCCGGGGACTTTACGAGCAGTACTTC.

CDR3 residues: CSVRVTGKTKKLFF. Here the CDR3 DNA reads TGCAGCGTTAGGGTTACAGGGAAAACGAAAAAACTGTTTTTT. V gene TRBV29-1 combines with J gene TRBJ1-4; TRBD1 might be the D (6 bases). Germline assignment: CDR1 SQVTM and CDR2 ANQGSEA. Between the trimmed V and J ends, which lost 5 bases and 9 bases, there was a span of 19 bases. The CDR3 is 14 amino acids.

The chain couples TRBV5-4 to TRBJ2-5; 9 bases align to TRBD1. V trimming: 5 bases; J trimming: 3 bases; junction bases outside the gene matches: 11. CDR1 and CDR2 from the germline V gene are SGHNT and YYREEE (reference sequence). CDR3 length equals 16 residues. The CDR3 DNA follows: TGTGCCAGCAGGGTATCCGGGACAGGGAGAAAAGAGACCCAGTACTTC. It codes for CASRVSGTGRKETQYF. The entire variable domain, with the rest obtained from reference TRBV5-4 and TRBJ2-5, is as follows: ETGVTQSPTHLIKTRGQQVTLRCSSQSGHNTVSWYQQALGQGPQFIFQYYREEENGRGNFPPRFSGLQFPNYSSELNVNALELDDSALYLCASRVSGTGRKETQYFGPGTRLLVL.

The chain has TRBV20-1 and TRBJ1-2, with unresolved D. Between the trimmed V and J ends, which lost 6 bases and 5 bases, there was a span of 10 bases. Per germline, CDR1 DFQATT and CDR2 SNEGSKA (reference sequence). The CDR3 loop spans 11 amino acids. CDR3 nucleotides: TGCAGTGCAAGGTCAACGTATGGCTACACCTTC. Translation: CSARSTYGYTF.

J is TRBJ2-7 and V is TRBV7-2; TRBD2 aligns across 10 bases. Germline trimming cut 6 bases from V and 5 bases from J; bases unmatched to any gene: 16. CDR1 and CDR2 from the germline V gene are SGHTA and FQGNSA. The CDR3 runs 17 residues. The CDR3 DNA reads TGTGCCAGCAGTAAGAGGGCTAGCGGGGGAAATCAGCACGAGCAGTACTTC. The encoded protein is CASSKRASGGNQHEQYF.

V is TRBV7-2 and J is TRBJ2-3; 14 bases match TRBD2. The V gene's germline CDR1 is SGHTA and CDR2 FQGNSA. The CDR3 loop spans 15 amino acids. V trimming: 4 bases; J trimming: 6 bases; junction bases outside the gene matches: 3. The DNA of the CDR3 is TGTGCCAGCAGCTCGGGACTAGCGGGGGTGGATACGCAGTATTTT. This encodes CASSSGLAGVDTQYF.

The chain carries TRBV18 and TRBJ2-7, with D perhaps matching TRBD2 (6 bases). V gave up 3 bases and J gave up 6 bases, with 24 bases separating them. Per the germline V gene, CDR1 is KGHSH and CDR2 is LQKENI. The length of the CDR3 is 17 residues. The CDR3 DNA follows: TGTGCCAGCTCACCTAATCCCGCCGGGCCGGGGACTCGCGAGCAGTACTTC. Translating it yields CASSPNPAGPGTREQYF.

This sequence joins TRBV5-1 and TRBJ1-1; 8 bases align to TRBD1. Germline CDR1 SGHRS, CDR2 YFSETQ. The CDR3 length is 14 residues. Losses at the gene ends were 4 bases for V and 5 bases for J; bases not matched to a gene: 7. CDR3 nucleotides: TGCGCCAGCAGCGTGACAGGGGCGGGAACTGAAGCTTTCTTT. Translation: CASSVTGAGTEAFF.

The rearrangement links TRBV19 to TRBJ1-5; 9 bases fit TRBD1. The V gene's germline CDR1 is LNHDA and CDR2 SQIVND (reference sequence). The V and J ends lost 7 bases and 0 bases, in that order; junction bases with no gene match: 10. This CDR3 contains 17 residues. This CDR3 is CASNSGQGTYSNQPQHF. The CDR3 DNA sequence: TGTGCCAGTAATTCGGGACAGGGAACTTATAGCAATCAGCCCCAGCATTTT.